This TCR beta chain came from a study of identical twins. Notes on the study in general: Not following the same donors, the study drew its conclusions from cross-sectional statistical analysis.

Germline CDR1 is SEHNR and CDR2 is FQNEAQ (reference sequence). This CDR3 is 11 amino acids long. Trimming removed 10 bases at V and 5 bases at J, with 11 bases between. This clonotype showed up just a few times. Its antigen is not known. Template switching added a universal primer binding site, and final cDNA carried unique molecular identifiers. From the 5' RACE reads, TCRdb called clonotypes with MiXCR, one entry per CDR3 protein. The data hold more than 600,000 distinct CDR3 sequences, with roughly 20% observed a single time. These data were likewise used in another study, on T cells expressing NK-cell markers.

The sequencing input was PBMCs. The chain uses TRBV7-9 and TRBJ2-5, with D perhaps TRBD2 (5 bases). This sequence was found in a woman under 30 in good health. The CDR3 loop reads CATRRVETQYF. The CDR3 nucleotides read TGTGCCACCCGGCGGGTCGAGACCCAGTACTTC. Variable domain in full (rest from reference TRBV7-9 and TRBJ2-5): DTGVSQNPRHKITKRGQNVTFRCDPISEHNRLYWYRQTLGQGPEFLTYFQNEAQLEKSRLLSDRFSAERPKGSFSTLEIQRTEQGDSAMYLCATRRVETQYFGPGTRLLVL.